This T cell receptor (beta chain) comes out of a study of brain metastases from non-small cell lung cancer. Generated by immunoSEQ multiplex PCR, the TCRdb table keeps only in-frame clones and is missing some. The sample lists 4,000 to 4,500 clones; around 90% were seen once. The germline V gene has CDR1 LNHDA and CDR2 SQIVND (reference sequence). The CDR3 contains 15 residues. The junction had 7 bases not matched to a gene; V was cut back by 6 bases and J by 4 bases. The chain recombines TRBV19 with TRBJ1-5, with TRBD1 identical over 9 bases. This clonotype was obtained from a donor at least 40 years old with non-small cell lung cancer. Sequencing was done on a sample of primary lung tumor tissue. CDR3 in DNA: TGTGCCAGTAGCACAAAACAGGGGGCAAATCAGCCCCAGCATTTT. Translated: CASSTKQGANQPQHF.